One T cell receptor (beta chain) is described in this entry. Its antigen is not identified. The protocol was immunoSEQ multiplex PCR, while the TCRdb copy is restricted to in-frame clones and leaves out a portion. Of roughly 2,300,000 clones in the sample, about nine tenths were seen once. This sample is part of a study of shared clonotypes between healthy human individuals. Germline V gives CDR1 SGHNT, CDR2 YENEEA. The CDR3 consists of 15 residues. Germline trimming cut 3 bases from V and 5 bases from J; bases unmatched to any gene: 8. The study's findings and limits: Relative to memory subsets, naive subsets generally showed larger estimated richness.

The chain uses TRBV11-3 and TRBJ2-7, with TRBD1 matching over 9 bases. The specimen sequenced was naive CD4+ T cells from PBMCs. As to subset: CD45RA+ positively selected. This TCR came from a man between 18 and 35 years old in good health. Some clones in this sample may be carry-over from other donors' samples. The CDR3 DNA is TGTGCCAGCAGCTTGGCTGGGGACAGGGACAACGAGCAGTACTTC. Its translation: CASSLAGDRDNEQYF.